The clone carrying this T cell receptor (beta chain) has a count of ten or more. The data stem from a study of T cells after yellow fever vaccination. TCRdb redid the calling of the 5' RACE reads with MiXCR, one entry per CDR3 protein. The sample lists approximately 260,000 distinct CDR3 sequences, 10% to 15% seen once, with about 0.51% in the top ten. The sample consisted of CD4+ T cells sorted from PBMCs, taken 45 days after the yellow fever booster vaccination. The clonotype was recovered from a man aged 25 to 40 who received the YFV17D yellow fever vaccine.

The CDR3 here is CSGSRGETQYF. CDR3 bases: TGCAGTGGGAGCAGGGGAGAGACCCAGTACTTC. V and J are TRBV20-1 and TRBJ2-5, with a possible D match to TRBD1 (6 bases). V lost 7 bases and J lost 4, with 10 bases in between. Germline CDR1 reads DFQATT; CDR2 reads SNEGSKA (reference sequence). The CDR3 totals 11 residues.